Following are 25 T cell receptor beta chains from one sample sequenced in a study of a mutant IDH1 vaccine in newly diagnosed glioma. No antigen has been assigned to these receptors. Assay: immunoSEQ multiplex PCR; the TCRdb copy retains only in-frame clones and omits some. The data hold roughly 50,000 clones, with around 80% observed a single time. Time point: week 47, end of study. The study gave 300 ug of mutant IDH1 20-mer peptide per vaccine dose, with topical imiquimod. Specimen: PBMCs, collected from a glioma patient whose treatment included an IDH1 peptide vaccine. These receptors were collected from a woman in her forties with glioma. Some clones in this sample may be carry-over from other donors' samples.

The chain's CDR3 is CASSLGDGLYEQYF. CDR3 bases: TGTGCCAGCAGCTTGGGGGACGGATTATACGAGCAGTACTTC. This chain uses TRBV5-4 with TRBJ2-7, with D perhaps assigned TRBD1 or TRBD2 (5 bases each). Trimming pared 0 bases from V and 4 bases from J, leaving 11 bases between. The CDR3 has 14 amino acids. Germline CDR1 is SGHNT and CDR2 is YYREEE (reference sequence).

CDR3 residues: CASSERLTGETQYF. The CDR3 coding sequence is TGTGCCAGCAGTGAAAGGTTAACGGGGGAGACTCAGTACTTC. The chain employs TRBV2 and TRBJ2-4; perhaps TRBD2 as D (6 bases). The CDR3 has 14 amino acids. V lost 2 bases to trimming and J lost 12 bases, with 17 bases between them. Per germline, CDR1 SNHLY and CDR2 FYNNEI.

This clone appeared a few times. V and J are TRBV2 and TRBJ1-5; 7 nucleotides match TRBD1. With V trimmed by 4 bases and J by 5 bases, 2 bases remained unmatched. Germline V gene sequence: CDR1 SNHLY, CDR2 FYNNEI. The CDR3 is 13 amino acids. CDR3 loop: CASSGQGYQPQHF. CDR3 in DNA: TGTGCCAGCAGTGGACAGGGCTATCAGCCCCAGCATTTT.

The chain is built from TRBV10-1 and TRBJ2-4; no clear D. Per the germline V gene, CDR1 is WNHNN and CDR2 is SYGVQD (reference sequence). The CDR3 has 9 amino acids. Trimming cost V 6 bases and J 9 bases, with 3 bases left between them. The CDR3 bases are TGCGCCAGCAGGGGCATTCAGTACTTC. Residues: CASRGIQYF.

V and J are TRBV6-5 and TRBJ2-3; 7 positions agree with TRBD2. The CDR3 sequence is 15 residues long. Germline lookup yields CDR1 MNHEY and CDR2 SVGAGI. With V trimmed by 5 bases and J by 2 bases, 7 bases remained unmatched. The CDR3 reads CASSPTSSSTDTQYF. The CDR3 bases are TGTGCCAGCAGTCCGACTAGCTCCTCCACAGATACGCAGTATTTT.

The gene calls are TRBV29-1 and TRBJ1-2; no reliable D call. CDR1 SQVTM and CDR2 ANQGSEA come from the germline V gene. CDR3 size: 11 residues. The V end was cut by 6 bases, the J end by 8 bases, with 13 bases between. The CDR3 loop reads CSVQYPGGYTF. CDR3 nucleotides: TGCAGCGTGCAATACCCGGGGGGCTACACCTTC.

The chain combines TRBV9 with TRBJ1-3; weak D call: TRBD1 (6 bases). Germline assignment: CDR1 SGDLS and CDR2 YYNGEE. There are 16 residues in the CDR3. V gave up 4 bases and J gave up 0 bases, with 14 bases separating them. The CDR3 DNA reads TGTGCCAGCAGCACCTGGGGGGGCAGCTCTGGAAACACCATATATTTT. It specifies CASSTWGGSSGNTIYF.

Here the CDR3 reads CASSSPSGATDTQYF. CDR3 coding DNA: TGTGCCAGCAGTTCGCCGAGCGGGGCAACAGATACGCAGTATTTT. This sequence joins TRBV6-5 and TRBJ2-3, with 7 bases that match TRBD2. CDR1 and CDR2 (germline): MNHEY, SVGAGI. The trim removed 4 bases at V and 3 bases at J, leaving 7 bases unmatched. The CDR3 loop spans 15 amino acids.

The chain combines TRBV6-6 with TRBJ1-2; D remains unclear. The CDR3 has 12 residues. Germline CDR1 is MNHNY and CDR2 is SVGAGI (reference sequence). The V and J ends lost 3 bases and 5 bases respectively, with 7 bases between them. Here the CDR3 DNA reads TGTGCCAGCAGTTATCGTCAGTATGGCTACACCTTC. Amino acids: CASSYRQYGYTF.

The chain carries TRBV6-5 and TRBJ2-5; D uncertain. V lost 0 bases, J lost 5 bases, and 7 bases lay in between. This CDR3 is 13 amino acids long. CDR1 is MNHEY and CDR2 is SVGAGI in the germline V gene. The CDR3 spells CASSYSGRETQYF. In DNA form, the CDR3 reads TGTGCCAGCAGTTACTCGGGCAGGGAGACCCAGTACTTC.

The chain employs TRBV5-1 and TRBJ2-2, with 15 bases identical to TRBD2. Germline CDR1 is SGHRS and CDR2 is YFSETQ. This CDR3 region has 17 residues. With V trimmed by 5 bases and J by 3 bases, 5 bases remained unmatched. DNA of the CDR3: TGCGCCAGCAGACGGACTAGCGGGGGGGCCGACACCGGGGAGCTGTTTTTT. It yields the protein CASRRTSGGADTGELFF.

This clone showed up just once. The V and J genes are TRBV6-6 and TRBJ2-2; unclear D gene. Germline CDR1 and CDR2: MNHNY and SVGAGI (reference sequence). V was pared by 2 bases and J by 8 bases, with 9 bases between. The length of the CDR3 is 13 residues. CDR3 in amino acids: CASSYDFQGELFF. Written as DNA, the CDR3 is TGTGCCAGCAGTTACGACTTCCAGGGGGAGCTGTTTTTT.

This clone was recorded only once. V is TRBV9 and J is TRBJ2-2, with 8 positions matching TRBD2. CDR1 is SGDLS, CDR2 YYNGEE, per germline. Trimming at V came to 0 bases and at J to 4 bases, leaving 2 bases not matched to a gene. The CDR3 runs to 15 residues. The CDR3 DNA reads as TGTGCCAGCAGCGTAGGCGGGGGGCCCACCGGGGAGCTGTTTTTT. Translating it yields CASSVGGGPTGELFF.

This clone was found a few times. This chain uses TRBV7-9 with TRBJ1-3; TRBD1 aligns across 7 bases. The CDR3 is 16 amino acids. The germline V gene has CDR1 SEHNR and CDR2 FQNEAQ (reference sequence). V lost 0 bases and J lost 0; bases outside the gene matches: 2. This chain's CDR3 is CASSLAGQYSGNTIYF. The DNA of the CDR3 is TGTGCCAGCAGCTTAGCGGGACAGTACTCTGGAAACACCATATATTTT.

This clone was recorded a few times. V usage is TRBV14 and J usage is TRBJ2-2; no reliable D call. This CDR3 comprises 14 residues. The V end was cut by 2 bases, the J end by 0 bases, with 4 bases between. CDR1 is SGHDN and CDR2 is FVKESK in the germline V gene. Written as DNA, the CDR3 is TGTGCCAGCAGCCAATACTCGAACACCGGGGAGCTGTTTTTT. Protein sequence: CASSQYSNTGELFF.

The J gene is TRBJ2-7, the V gene TRBV7-8, with 12 bases identical to TRBD2. V was pared by 1 base and J by 3 bases, with 10 bases of the junction left unmatched. Germline V gene sequence: CDR1 SGHVS, CDR2 FQNEAQ. The CDR3 is 18 residues long. CDR3 DNA sequence: TGTGCCAGCAGCTTAGAGGTGGCGACTAGCGGGGGTTACTACGAGCAGTACTTC. Its translation is CASSLEVATSGGYYEQYF.

The chain combines TRBV9 with TRBJ2-1; D gene ambiguous. The CDR3 is made up of 13 amino acids. Trimming pared 4 bases from V and 4 bases from J, leaving 9 bases between. In germline, CDR1 is SGDLS, CDR2 YYNGEE. The CDR3 is CASSFTEYNEQFF. For the CDR3, the DNA is TGTGCCAGCAGCTTTACGGAATACAATGAGCAGTTCTTC.

V usage is TRBV2 and J usage is TRBJ1-5; perhaps TRBD1 as D (5 bases). The CDR3 covers 17 residues. The V and J ends lost 3 bases and 0 bases respectively, with 15 bases between them. Germline assignment: CDR1 SNHLY and CDR2 FYNNEI. The CDR3, as DNA: TGTGCCAGCAGTGATTGGGCAGGGAGCGTTAGCAATCAGCCCCAGCATTTT. Encoded protein: CASSDWAGSVSNQPQHF.

The CDR3 protein is CASSFGTTIINTF. The CDR3 DNA is TGTGCCAGCAGCTTCGGGACAACCATCATTAACACCTTC. The chain has TRBV7-9 and TRBJ1-2; D may be TRBD1 (6 bases). This CDR3 is built from 13 residues. The V gene lost 3 bases and the J gene lost 12 bases, with 17 bases spanning the gap. Germline V gene data show CDR1 as SEHNR and CDR2 as FQNEAQ (reference sequence). The whole variable domain, remainder taken from reference TRBV7-9 and TRBJ1-2, is DTGVSQNPRHKITKRGQNVTFRCDPISEHNRLYWYRQTLGQGPEFLTYFQNEAQLEKSRLLSDRFSAERPKGSFSTLEIQRTEQGDSAMYLCASSFGTTIINTFGSGTRLTVV.

The chain carries TRBV19 and TRBJ2-5, with a possible D match to TRBD1 (5 bases). Between the trimmed V and J ends, which lost 6 bases and 5 bases, there was a span of 10 bases. Germline V gene data show CDR1 as LNHDA and CDR2 as SQIVND (reference sequence). The CDR3 is 12 residues long. This chain's CDR3 is CASRQAGETQYF. CDR3 coding DNA: TGTGCCAGTAGACAGGCCGGGGAGACCCAGTACTTC. The full variable domain, in which reference TRBV19 and TRBJ2-5 provide the parts outside the CDR3, is DGGITQSPKYLFRKEGQNVTLSCEQNLNHDAMYWYRQDPGQGLRLIYYSQIVNDFQKGDIAEGYSVSREKKESFPLTVTSAQKNPTAFYLCASRQAGETQYFGPGTRLLVL.

The chain carries TRBV30 and TRBJ1-1; 12 bases line up with TRBD1. Trimming removed 3 bases from V and 5 bases from J; junction bases left unmatched: 4. The CDR3 extends over 14 amino acids. CDR1 and CDR2 from the germline V gene are GTSNPN and SVGIG (reference sequence). The CDR3 coding sequence is TGTGCCTGGAGGGGGACAGGGGGCCAGACTGAAGCTTTCTTT. Translation gives CAWRGTGGQTEAFF.

This clone was counted a few times. The chain has TRBV5-4 and TRBJ1-1; D perhaps matches TRBD1 (6 bases). The CDR3 extends over 14 amino acids. The V gene lost 1 base and the J gene lost 1 base, with 8 bases spanning the gap. The germline gives CDR1 SGHNT, CDR2 YYREEE (reference sequence). This chain's CDR3 is CASSLRGGNTEAFF. CDR3 bases: TGTGCCAGCAGCTTGAGGGGGGGGAACACTGAAGCTTTCTTT.

The J gene is TRBJ2-5, the V gene TRBV7-8, with D perhaps TRBD2 (7 bases). This CDR3 region has 15 residues. Trimming left V 7 bases short and J 4 bases short, with 19 bases between. Germline loops: CDR1 SGHVS, CDR2 FQNEAQ. The DNA for the CDR3 is TGTGCCAGCACCCCCTCGGGGGGACATCTAGAGACCCAGTACTTC. The encoded protein is CASTPSGGHLETQYF. Looking up the rest from reference TRBV7-8 and TRBJ2-5 gives the full variable domain: GAGVSQSPRYKVAKRGQDVALRCDPISGHVSLFWYQQALGQGPEFLTYFQNEAQLDKSGLPSDRFFAERPEGSVSTLKIQRTQQEDSAVYLCASTPSGGHLETQYFGPGTRLLVL.

The J gene is TRBJ2-7, the V gene TRBV10-3, with 10 bases that match TRBD1. The CDR3 loop spans 14 amino acids. Germline V gene data show CDR1 as ENHRY and CDR2 as SYGVKD. V gave up 8 bases and J gave up 2 bases; unmatched junction bases: 6. The CDR3 spells CAIASGQGPYEQYF. CDR3 nucleotide sequence: TGTGCCATCGCTTCGGGACAGGGGCCCTACGAGCAGTACTTC.

The V call is TRBV5-5, the J call TRBJ2-2; 8 nucleotides match TRBD2. Germline V gives CDR1 SGHKS, CDR2 YYEKEE (reference sequence). V shed 5 bases, J shed 5 bases, and the junction held 8 bases outside the gene matches. The CDR3 contains 15 residues. The CDR3 reads CASRRDGGGTGELFF. As DNA, the CDR3 is TGTGCCAGCAGGAGAGACGGGGGGGGTACCGGGGAGCTGTTTTTT.